This T cell receptor (beta chain) was sequenced during a study of blood T cell repertoires in COVID-19. Study overall: Acute-phase and convalescent COVID-19 samples originated in the United States, Italy and Spain. T cells, B-cell-depleted T cells, or PBMCs supplied cDNA or gDNA.

This CDR3 spans 14 amino acids. CDR1 MNHEY and CDR2 SVGAGI come from the germline V gene. Trimming cost V 6 bases and J 6 bases, with 14 bases left between them. TCRdb's table, derived via immunoSEQ multiplex PCR, lists solely in-frame clones and lacks some. This sample has fewer than 500,000 clones, with around 90% found just once. Everyone who took part was roughly 18 to 89 years old, and they came from about 23 US areas. Cohorts were determined from participant-reported clinical history. This receptor was taken from a woman aged 18 to 35 who had recovered from COVID-19. V and J are TRBV6-5 and TRBJ2-2; maybe TRBD1 (8 bases). Sequencing used PBMCs or T cells enriched from blood (not recorded which). The CDR3 protein is CASRNRGGSGELFF. Here the CDR3 DNA reads TGTGCCAGCAGAAACAGGGGGGGTTCCGGGGAGCTGTTTTTT.